This TCR beta chain was recorded in a study of patients and donors after allogeneic stem cell transplantation. In germline, CDR1 is DFQATT, CDR2 SNEGSKA (reference sequence). V was cut by 3 bases and J by 3 bases, with 9 bases left in between. The CDR3 is 13 residues long. This clonotype was counted only a few times. TCRdb independently ran MiXCR on the RT-PCR reads; one entry per CDR3 protein. The table has 150,000 to 200,000 distinct CDR3 sequences, about 30% seen once. The chain links TRBV20-1 to TRBJ1-5, with D uncertain. Material for sequencing was blood, either unsorted or a sorted T cell fraction (not recorded which). The TCR was taken from a human donor who was either an allogeneic HSCT recipient or a stem cell or donor lymphocyte infusion donor (not recorded which). It is not recorded whose cells these are; they may come from a transplant donor. The CDR3 loop is CSARASPNQPQHF. CDR3 nucleotide sequence: TGCAGTGCTAGGGCCAGCCCCAATCAGCCCCAGCATTTT.